This T cell receptor (beta chain) was identified during a study of blood T cells in healthy people across ages. Using a J-beta primer mix together with a sample-barcoded 5' primer, a second PCR was run for roughly 6 to 12 cycles. TCRdb independently ran MiXCR on the 5' RACE reads; one entry per CDR3 protein. Here the sample spans some 780,000 distinct CDR3 sequences, roughly three fifths being singletons. Germline V gene sequence: CDR1 MNHEY, CDR2 SVGAGI. Trimming took off 1 base at V and 2 bases at J, with 13 bases between the two ends. This CDR3 is built from 16 residues. The sample taken for sequencing was blood. V is TRBV6-5 and J is TRBJ2-3; perhaps TRBD2 as D (6 bases). This clonotype originated in a man aged 40-55 years in good health. CDR3 bases: TGTGCCAGCAGTTACTTACGTGCGGGGAACACAGATACGCAGTATTTT. Encoded protein: CASSYLRAGNTDTQYF.